This TCR beta chain emerged from a study of regulatory T cells in long-lasting Graves disease. Points from the study as a whole: Persistent disease preferred TRBV28, TRBJ1-2 and TRBJ2-5; new disease, TRBV20-1 and TRBJ2-1. New patients shared fewer public clonotypes (about 1,000) than persistent patients did (roughly 2,600).

CDR3 length: 11 amino acids. Trimming took off 6 bases at V and 7 bases at J, with 9 bases between the two ends. Germline V CDR1 and CDR2: SGHAT, FQDESV (reference sequence). Both iRepertoire HTBI primers and Arm-PCR of CDR3 regions were used to build the TCR beta libraries. TCRdb re-called the multiplex PCR reads with MiXCR, one entry per CDR3 protein. Of a few hundred thousand distinct CDR3 sequences listed, 20% to 25% are singletons. This clonotype was counted at least ten times. Its antigen is still unknown. Time point defined: persistent/refractory GD, antithyroid drugs over 5 years with positive TRAb. From PBMCs, RNA was extracted and then used to make the TCR library.

This chain joins TRBV11-1 and TRBJ1-1, with D perhaps TRBD1 (5 bases). The material was peripheral blood mononuclear cells (PBMCs), obtained when the disease was refractory, from a patient treated with antithyroid drugs. The sequence was obtained from a female donor with Graves disease. The CDR3 is CASSYDSEAFF. DNA of the CDR3: TGTGCCAGCAGTTACGACAGTGAAGCTTTCTTT. Full variable domain (rest looked up from reference TRBV11-1 and TRBJ1-1): EAEVAQSPRYKITEKSQAVAFWCDPISGHATLYWYRQILGQGPELLVQFQDESVVDDSQLPKDRFSAERLKGVDSTLKIQPAELGDSAMYLCASSYDSEAFFGQGTRLTVV.